The T cell receptor beta chain described here comes from a study of OX40 agonist ivuxolimab in advanced cancers. Study at large: The study enrolled dose-escalation patients with hepatocellular carcinoma, melanoma, renal cell or head and neck cancer. Patients with prior anti-PD-1, anti-PD-L1 or anti-CTLA-4 therapy were eligible; 40% had some.

Study-wide results and caveats: At 0.1 to 3.0 mg/kg, clonal expansion of CD4+ and CD8+ blood T cells had occurred by week 6.

This CDR3 has 16 residues. CDR1 is SGHAT and CDR2 is FQNNGV in the germline V gene. The trim removed 3 bases at V and 2 bases at J, leaving 5 bases unmatched. On this clone: What it recognizes is unknown.

The data were produced by immunoSEQ multiplex PCR, yet TCRdb's version contains in-frame clones alone and is incomplete. The table lists some 100,000 clones, about 90% of them singletons. The V gene is TRBV11-2, the J gene TRBJ2-5; 11 positions match TRBD2. This clonotype was sampled from an adult with an advanced solid tumor such as melanoma, head and neck, liver or kidney cancer. This sample comprised CD4+ or CD8+ T cells sorted from blood, obtained in a trial of the OX40 agonist ivuxolimab. The CDR3: CASSFRLAGPQETQYF. DNA of the CDR3: TGTGCCAGCAGCTTCCGACTAGCGGGACCACAAGAGACCCAGTACTTC.